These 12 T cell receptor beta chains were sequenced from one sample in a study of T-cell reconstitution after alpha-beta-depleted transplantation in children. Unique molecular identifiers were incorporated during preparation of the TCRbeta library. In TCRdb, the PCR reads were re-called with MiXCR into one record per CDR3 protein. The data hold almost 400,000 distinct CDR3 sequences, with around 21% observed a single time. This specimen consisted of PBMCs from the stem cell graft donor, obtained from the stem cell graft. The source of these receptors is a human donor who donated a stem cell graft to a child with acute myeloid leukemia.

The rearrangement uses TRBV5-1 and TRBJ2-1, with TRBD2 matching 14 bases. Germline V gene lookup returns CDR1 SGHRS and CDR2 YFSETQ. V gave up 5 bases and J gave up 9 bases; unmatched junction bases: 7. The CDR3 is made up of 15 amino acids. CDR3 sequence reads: CASSEGTSGRTEQFF. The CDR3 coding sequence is TGCGCCAGCAGTGAAGGGACTAGCGGGAGAACTGAGCAGTTCTTC.

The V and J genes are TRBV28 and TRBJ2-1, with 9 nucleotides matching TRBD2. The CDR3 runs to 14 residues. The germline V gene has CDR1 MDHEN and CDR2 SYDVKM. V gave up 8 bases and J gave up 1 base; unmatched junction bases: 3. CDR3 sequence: CASGLAGSYNEQFF. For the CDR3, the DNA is TGTGCCAGCGGGCTAGCGGGATCCTACAATGAGCAGTTCTTC.

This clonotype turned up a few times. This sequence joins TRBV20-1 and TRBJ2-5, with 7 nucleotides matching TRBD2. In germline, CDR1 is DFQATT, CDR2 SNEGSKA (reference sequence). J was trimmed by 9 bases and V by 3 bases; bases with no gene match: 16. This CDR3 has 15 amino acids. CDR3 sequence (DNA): TGCAGTGCTAGTCGTGGGGCTAGCGGTCCAAGGGCCCAGTACTTC. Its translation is CSASRGASGPRAQYF.

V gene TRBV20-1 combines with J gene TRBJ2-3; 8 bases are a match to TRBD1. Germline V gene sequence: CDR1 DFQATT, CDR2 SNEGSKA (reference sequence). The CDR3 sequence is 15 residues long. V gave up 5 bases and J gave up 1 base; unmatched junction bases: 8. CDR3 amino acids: CSAASEDRGTDTQYF. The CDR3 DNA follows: TGCAGTGCTGCGAGTGAGGACAGGGGCACAGATACGCAGTATTTT.

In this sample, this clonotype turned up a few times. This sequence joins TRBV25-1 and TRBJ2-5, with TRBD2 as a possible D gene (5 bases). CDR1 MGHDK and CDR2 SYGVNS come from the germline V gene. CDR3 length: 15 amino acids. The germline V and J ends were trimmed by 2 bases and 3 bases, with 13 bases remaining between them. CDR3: CASSEERLAEETQYF. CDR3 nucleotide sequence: TGTGCCAGCAGTGAAGAGCGTCTAGCTGAAGAGACCCAGTACTTC.

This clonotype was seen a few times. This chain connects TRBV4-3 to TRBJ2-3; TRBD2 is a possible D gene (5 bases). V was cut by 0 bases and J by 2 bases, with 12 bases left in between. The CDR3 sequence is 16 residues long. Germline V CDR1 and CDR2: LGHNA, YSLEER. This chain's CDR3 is CASSQETRAYTDTQYF. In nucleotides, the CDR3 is TGCGCCAGCAGCCAAGAAACTAGGGCCTACACAGATACGCAGTATTTT.

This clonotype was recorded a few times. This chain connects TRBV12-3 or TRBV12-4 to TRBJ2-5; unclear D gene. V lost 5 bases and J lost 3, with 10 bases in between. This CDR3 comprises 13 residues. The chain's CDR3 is CASSNGWKETQYF. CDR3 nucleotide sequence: TGTGCCAGCAGTAATGGATGGAAAGAGACCCAGTACTTC.

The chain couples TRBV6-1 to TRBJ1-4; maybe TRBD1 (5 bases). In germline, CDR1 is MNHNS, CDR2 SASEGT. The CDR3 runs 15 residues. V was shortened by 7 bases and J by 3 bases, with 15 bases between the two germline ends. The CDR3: CASNRGGRPNEKLFF. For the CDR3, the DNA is TGTGCCAGCAACCGGGGGGGGAGGCCTAATGAAAAACTGTTTTTT.

The chain's CDR3 is CASSQDSASYNEQFF. CDR3 bases: TGTGCCAGCAGCCAAGACTCAGCGTCCTACAATGAGCAGTTCTTC. The rearrangement links TRBV14 to TRBJ2-1; D is unclear. Trimming stripped 0 bases from V and 1 base from J, with 7 bases between. This CDR3 has 15 amino acids. In germline, CDR1 is SGHDN, CDR2 FVKESK.

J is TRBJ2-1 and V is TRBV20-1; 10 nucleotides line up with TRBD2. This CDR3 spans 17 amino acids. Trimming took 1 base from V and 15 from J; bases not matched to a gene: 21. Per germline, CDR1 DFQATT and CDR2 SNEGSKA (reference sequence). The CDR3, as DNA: TGCAGTGCTAGAGCCCCTAGCGGGAGAAACAAGGGCGAGGGCGGGTTCTTC. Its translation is CSARAPSGRNKGEGGFF.

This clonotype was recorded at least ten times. Here the CDR3 reads CSASPNRQGLQETQYF. Here the CDR3 DNA reads TGCAGTGCTAGCCCCAACCGACAGGGCCTCCAAGAGACCCAGTACTTC. The chain recombines TRBV20-1 with TRBJ2-5; 7 bases are shared with TRBD1. Germline-derived CDR1 and CDR2 are DFQATT and SNEGSKA (reference sequence). With 3 bases clipped from V and 1 base from J, the junction kept 11 bases outside the gene matches. The CDR3 runs 16 residues.

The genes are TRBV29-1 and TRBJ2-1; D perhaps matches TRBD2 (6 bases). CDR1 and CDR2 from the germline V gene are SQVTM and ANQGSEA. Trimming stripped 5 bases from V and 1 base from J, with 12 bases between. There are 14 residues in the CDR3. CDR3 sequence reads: CSVSSDRSYNEQFF. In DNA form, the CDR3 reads TGCAGCGTTTCTAGCGATAGATCCTACAATGAGCAGTTCTTC.